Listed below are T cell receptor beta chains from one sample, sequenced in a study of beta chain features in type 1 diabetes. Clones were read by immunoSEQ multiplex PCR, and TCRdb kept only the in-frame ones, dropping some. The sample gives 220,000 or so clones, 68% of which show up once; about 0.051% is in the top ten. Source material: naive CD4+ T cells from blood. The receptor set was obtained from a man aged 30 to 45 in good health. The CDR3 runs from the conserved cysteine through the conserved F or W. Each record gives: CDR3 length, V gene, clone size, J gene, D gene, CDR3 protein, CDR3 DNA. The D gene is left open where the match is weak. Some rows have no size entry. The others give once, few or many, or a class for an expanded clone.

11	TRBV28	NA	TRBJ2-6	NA	CASSGANVLTF	TGTGCCAGCTCTGGGGCCAACGTCCTGACTTTC
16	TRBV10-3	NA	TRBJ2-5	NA	CAISANQTGLQETQYF	TGTGCCATCAGTGCTAATCAGACAGGCTTACAAGAGACCCAGTACTTC
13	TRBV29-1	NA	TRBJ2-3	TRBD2	CSVLPGGTDTQYF	TGCAGCGTTCTTCCGGGAGGGACAGATACGCAGTATTTT
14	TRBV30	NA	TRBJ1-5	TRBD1	CAWRPGGSGQPQHF	TGTGCCTGGAGACCAGGGGGCTCGGGTCAGCCCCAGCATTTT
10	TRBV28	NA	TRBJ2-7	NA	CASSLFEQYF	TGTGCCAGCAGTCTCTTCGAGCAGTACTTC
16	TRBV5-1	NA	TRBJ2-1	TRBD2	CASSLGLAGKHNEQFF	TGCGCCAGCAGCTTGGGACTAGCGGGAAAGCACAATGAGCAGTTCTTC
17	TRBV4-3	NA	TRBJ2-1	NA	CASSRKQGPFSYNEQFF	TGCGCCAGCAGCCGGAAACAGGGCCCTTTCTCCTACAATGAGCAGTTCTTC
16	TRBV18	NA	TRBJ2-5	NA	CASSPLPTGRQETQYF	TGTGCCAGCTCACCACTCCCGACAGGACGCCAAGAGACCCAGTACTTC
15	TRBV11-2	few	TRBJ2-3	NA	CASSLEAHRSDTQYF	TGTGCCAGCAGCTTAGAGGCACACAGGTCGGATACGCAGTATTTT
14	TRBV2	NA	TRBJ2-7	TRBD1	CASSEQGALYEQYF	TGTGCCAGCAGTGAACAGGGGGCGCTTTACGAGCAGTACTTC
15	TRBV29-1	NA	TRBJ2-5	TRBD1	CSVTSRDSARGTQYF	TGCAGCGTTACAAGCCGGGACAGCGCCCGGGGGACCCAGTACTTC
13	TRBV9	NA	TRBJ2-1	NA	CASSVGSVNEQFF	TGTGCCAGCAGCGTAGGGAGCGTCAATGAGCAGTTCTTC
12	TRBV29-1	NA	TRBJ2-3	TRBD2	CSVMVSGGPQYF	TGCAGCGTCATGGTTAGCGGGGGGCCGCAGTATTTT
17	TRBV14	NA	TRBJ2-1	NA	CASSQLKISNSYNEQFF	TGTGCCAGCAGCCAGCTCAAGATCTCGAATTCCTACAATGAGCAGTTCTTC
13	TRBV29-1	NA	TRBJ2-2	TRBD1	CSVYGQGAGELFF	TGCAGCGTTTACGGACAGGGGGCCGGGGAGCTGTTTTTT
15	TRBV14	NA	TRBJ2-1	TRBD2	CASSWTSGGYNEQFF	TGTGCCAGCAGCTGGACTAGCGGGGGATACAATGAGCAGTTCTTC
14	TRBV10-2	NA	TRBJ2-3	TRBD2	CASSEIAGVDTQYF	TGCGCCAGCAGTGAGATAGCGGGGGTGGATACGCAGTATTTT
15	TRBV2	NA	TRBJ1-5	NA	CASSSGRRDNQPQHF	TGTGCCAGCAGTAGCGGGCGCCGCGACAATCAGCCCCAGCATTTT
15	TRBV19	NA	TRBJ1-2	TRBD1	CASSTHWDRYYGYTF	TGTGCCAGTAGTACCCACTGGGACAGGTACTATGGCTACACCTTC
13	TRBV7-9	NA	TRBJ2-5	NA	CASSRGPQETQYF	TGTGCCAGCAGCCGAGGCCCTCAAGAGACCCAGTACTTC
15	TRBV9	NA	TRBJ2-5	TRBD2	CASSVATSGTETQYF	TGTGCCAGCAGCGTAGCGACTAGCGGGACCGAGACCCAGTACTTC
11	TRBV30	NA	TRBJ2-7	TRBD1	CAWRQGYEQYF	TGTGCCTGGCGACAGGGATACGAGCAGTACTTC